This T cell receptor beta chain is from a study of blood T cell repertoires in COVID-19. Seattle cases were enrolled at active infection and followed longitudinally. The CDR3 covers 15 residues. Trimming shortened V by 5 bases and J by 3 bases, and 14 bases separated the two germline ends. Germline CDR1 is SEHNR and CDR2 is FQNEAQ (reference sequence). Produced via immunoSEQ multiplex PCR; TCRdb's table is partial and in-frame only. The repertoire has over 200,000 clones, 91% of them found once; the top ten carry around 2.5%. What was sequenced was peripheral blood. The TCR comes from a person aged 18 to 35 with COVID-19, enrolled during active disease. V and J are TRBV7-9 and TRBJ2-1, with D tentatively TRBD2 (5 bases). The CDR3 DNA reads as TGTGCCAGCAGCCCGGTCGAGGGTGGCTACAATGAGCAGTTCTTC. It translates to CASSPVEGGYNEQFF.